The 30 T cell receptor beta chains in this list originate from one sample, sequenced in a study of blood T cell repertoires in COVID-19. TCRdb keeps only in-frame clones here, not all; method: immunoSEQ multiplex PCR. Of 65,000 to 95,000 clones listed, roughly nine tenths are singletons. Sequencing was performed on peripheral blood. All receptors come from a man in his forties or fifties with COVID-19, enrolled during active disease.

The V call is TRBV29-1, the J call TRBJ2-3; 10 bases agree with TRBD2. The V segment lost 3 bases and the J segment 2 bases; nucleotides outside the gene matches: 8. The CDR3 extends over 16 amino acids. CDR1 is SQVTM, CDR2 ANQGSEA, per germline. CDR3 loop: CSVEGASGSFTDTQYF. The CDR3 bases are TGCAGCGTTGAGGGGGCTAGCGGGAGTTTCACAGATACGCAGTATTTT.

J is TRBJ2-1 and V is TRBV7-3; TRBD1 matches at 7 bases. Germline assignment: CDR1 SGHTA and CDR2 FQGTGA. Losses at the gene ends were 5 bases for V and 3 bases for J; bases not matched to a gene: 10. The CDR3 has 16 amino acids. CDR3 DNA: TGTGCCAGCAGCCCGCAAATGGGACAGAACTACAATGAGCAGTTCTTC. Translated, it gives CASSPQMGQNYNEQFF.

The chain has TRBV9 and TRBJ2-3; 8 nucleotides match TRBD1. Germline V CDR1 and CDR2: SGDLS, YYNGEE. The CDR3 consists of 16 residues. The J segment lost 0 bases and the V segment lost 4 bases, leaving 7 bases of the junction unmatched. Here the CDR3 reads CASSFTTGASTDTQYF. CDR3 sequence (DNA): TGTGCCAGCAGCTTTACGACAGGGGCTAGCACAGATACGCAGTATTTT.

The chain uses TRBV7-3 and TRBJ2-5; maybe TRBD1 (5 bases). The CDR3 is 15 amino acids. CDR1 and CDR2 (germline): SGHTA, FQGTGA. Deletions cut 0 bases from V and 4 bases from J, with 12 bases between. CDR3: CASSLTGVGAETQYF. CDR3 DNA sequence: TGTGCCAGCAGCTTAACTGGTGTAGGGGCAGAGACCCAGTACTTC.

This clone occurred once. The V gene is TRBV5-1, the J gene TRBJ1-3; D call uncertain. This CDR3 is built from 16 residues. Germline V gene data show CDR1 as SGHRS and CDR2 as YFSETQ. Deletions cut 0 bases from V and 2 bases from J, with 12 bases between. This CDR3 is CASSLAARVAGNTIYF. In DNA, the CDR3 is TGCGCCAGCAGCTTGGCCGCGCGAGTTGCTGGAAACACCATATATTTT.

The genes are TRBV18 and TRBJ1-2; perhaps TRBD1 as D (6 bases). V was trimmed by 0 bases and J by 2 bases, leaving 16 bases between them. Per germline, CDR1 KGHSH and CDR2 LQKENI. This CDR3 region has 17 residues. CDR3 bases: TGTGCCAGCTCACCACCGATAATCTGGGACACCAACTATGGCTACACCTTC. Translation: CASSPPIIWDTNYGYTF.

The J gene is TRBJ1-4, the V gene TRBV28, with D unresolved. The CDR3 is 13 amino acids. V was cut by 10 bases and J by 0 bases, with 9 bases left in between. The V gene's germline CDR1 is MDHEN and CDR2 SYDVKM. The CDR3 coding sequence is TGTGCCACCCACAGAGCAACTAATGAAAAACTGTTTTTT. This codes for CATHRATNEKLFF.

This sequence joins TRBV28 and TRBJ2-5, with TRBD1 matching over 8 bases. Trimming cost V 7 bases and J 2 bases; bases outside gene matches: 6. Germline V gene lookup returns CDR1 MDHEN and CDR2 SYDVKM. This CDR3 has 14 residues. CDR3 loop: CASNTGTGQETQYF. CDR3 nucleotide sequence: TGTGCCAGCAATACCGGGACAGGACAAGAGACCCAGTACTTC.

V and J are TRBV6-5 and TRBJ1-5; 8 bases line up with TRBD1. With V trimmed by 5 bases and J by 3 bases, 6 bases remained unmatched. The V gene's germline CDR1 is MNHEY and CDR2 SVGAGI. CDR3 length equals 15 residues. CDR3 in DNA: TGTGCCAGCAGTCGCGGACAGGGCGCCAATCAGCCCCAGCATTTT. It is translated as CASSRGQGANQPQHF.

This clone has a single count. The chain combines TRBV3-1 (or the pseudogene TRBV3-2) with TRBJ2-7; D gene ambiguous. The CDR3 contains 15 residues. Between the trimmed V and J ends, which lost 0 bases and 3 bases, there was a span of 12 bases. Germline V gives CDR1 LGHDT, CDR2 YNNKEL (reference sequence). CDR3 coding DNA: TGTGCCAGCAGCCAAGAACGAACATCCTTCTACGAGCAGTACTTC. Amino acids: CASSQERTSFYEQYF.

The V call is TRBV7-9, the J call TRBJ1-4; 7 bases align to TRBD1. This CDR3 is 12 amino acids long. Germline V gives CDR1 SEHNR, CDR2 FQNEAQ (reference sequence). Trimming removed 6 bases from V and 10 bases from J; junction bases left unmatched: 5. CDR3: CASSYNRGKLFF. CDR3 in DNA: TGTGCCAGCAGTTACAACAGGGGAAAACTGTTTTTT.

This chain joins TRBV13 and TRBJ2-7, with D uncertain. Per germline, CDR1 PRHDT and CDR2 FYEKMQ (reference sequence). V was trimmed by 0 bases and J by 2 bases, leaving 14 bases between them. The CDR3 loop spans 16 amino acids. In nucleotides, the CDR3 is TGTGCCAGCAGCTTAGGCGGTGGAGCTAAAGCCTACGAGCAGTACTTC. As protein: CASSLGGGAKAYEQYF.

This clone was seen a handful of times. The chain uses TRBV19 and TRBJ1-1, with 12 bases identical to TRBD1. The CDR3 totals 14 residues. CDR1 and CDR2 from the germline V gene are LNHDA and SQIVND (reference sequence). The junction had 4 bases not matched to a gene; V was cut back by 6 bases and J by 5 bases. This CDR3 is CASSRDRGPTEAFF. Written as DNA, the CDR3 is TGTGCCAGTAGCCGGGACAGGGGGCCTACTGAAGCTTTCTTT.

This clone was picked up one time. J is TRBJ1-1 and V is TRBV11-2; D not resolved. Germline CDR1 is SGHAT and CDR2 is FQNNGV. The CDR3 has 14 amino acids. V was pared by 4 bases and J by 1 base, with 10 bases between. The CDR3 DNA reads TGTGCCAGCAGCTCGAGGGTAGCGAACACTGAAGCTTTCTTT. Its translation: CASSSRVANTEAFF.

The chain carries TRBV11-2 and TRBJ2-5; maybe TRBD2 (6 bases). CDR1 and CDR2 from the germline V gene are SGHAT and FQNNGV. The CDR3 has 14 amino acids. The V end was cut by 0 bases, the J end by 6 bases, with 11 bases between. The CDR3 is CASSLDRRGQTQYF. CDR3 coding DNA: TGTGCCAGCAGCTTAGATAGGAGGGGACAGACCCAGTACTTC. The full variable domain, in which reference TRBV11-2 and TRBJ2-5 provide the parts outside the CDR3, is EAGVAQSPRYKIIEKRQSVAFWCNPISGHATLYWYQQILGQGPKLLIQFQNNGVVDDSQLPKDRFSAERLKGVDSTLKIQPAKLEDSAVYLCASSLDRRGQTQYFGPGTRLLVL.

V is TRBV5-1 and J is TRBJ1-2, with unresolved D. The CDR3 consists of 12 residues. In germline, CDR1 is SGHRS, CDR2 YFSETQ. V lost 4 bases and J lost 3, with 7 bases in between. DNA for the CDR3: TGCGCCAGCAGCGAACGGGACTATGGCTACACCTTC. This gives the protein CASSERDYGYTF.

This clone was counted a few times. The V call is TRBV4-2, the J call TRBJ2-1; D gene ambiguous. Trimming shortened V by 6 bases and J by 6 bases, and 12 bases separated the two germline ends. Germline V gene lookup returns CDR1 LGHNA and CDR2 YNFKEQ. This CDR3 is 13 amino acids long. This chain's CDR3 is CASSRTDSNEQFF. CDR3 coding DNA: TGTGCCAGCAGTCGAACAGATAGCAATGAGCAGTTCTTC.

This sequence joins TRBV29-1 and TRBJ2-2; tentatively, D is TRBD1 (6 bases). This CDR3 spans 14 amino acids. Germline lookup yields CDR1 SQVTM and CDR2 ANQGSEA. Trimming took 5 bases from V and 1 from J, leaving 11 bases between them. The CDR3 spells CSVIGQLNTGELFF. The DNA for the CDR3 is TGCAGCGTTATTGGACAGCTGAACACCGGGGAGCTGTTTTTT.

The chain employs TRBV6-1 and TRBJ2-1; D is possibly TRBD2 (6 bases). The CDR3 contains 16 residues. The V gene lost 0 bases and the J gene lost 5 bases, with 14 bases spanning the gap. Germline V lookup: CDR1 MNHNS, CDR2 SASEGT. CDR3 sequence reads: CASSEAAGRLDNEQFF. The CDR3 bases are TGTGCCAGCAGTGAAGCGGCCGGGAGACTCGACAATGAGCAGTTCTTC.

This chain links TRBV18 with TRBJ2-7; a possible D gene is TRBD1 (6 bases). Germline V gives CDR1 KGHSH, CDR2 LQKENI. The CDR3 sequence is 16 residues long. The ends were cut back, 2 bases at V and 0 bases at J, with 14 bases in the middle. CDR3 protein: CASSPGTGTPSYEQYF. The DNA for the CDR3 is TGTGCCAGCTCACCAGGTACCGGGACACCCTCCTACGAGCAGTACTTC. Supplemented by reference TRBV18 and TRBJ2-7, the full variable domain reads NAGVMQNPRHLVRRRGQEARLRCSPMKGHSHVYWYRQLPEEGLKFMVYLQKENIIDESGMPKERFSAEFPKEGPSILRIQQVVRGDSAAYFCASSPGTGTPSYEQYFGPGTRLTVT.

This clone was detected a few times. The rearrangement links TRBV5-6 to TRBJ2-1; 7 bases are a match to TRBD2. The CDR3 length is 16 residues. The V gene end was trimmed by 5 bases and the J gene end by 6 bases; junction bases not matched to a gene: 14. Germline CDR1 is SGHDT and CDR2 is YYEEEE. Written as DNA, the CDR3 is TGTGCCAGCAGTCATAAGTTGGCGGGAGAGTCCAATGAGCAGTTCTTC. Amino acid sequence: CASSHKLAGESNEQFF.

The rearrangement uses TRBV7-2 and TRBJ1-5; D is possibly TRBD1 (5 bases). CDR3 length equals 15 residues. The ends were cut back, 1 base at V and 3 bases at J, with 10 bases in the middle. The germline V gene has CDR1 SGHTA and CDR2 FQGNSA. The CDR3, as DNA: TGTGCCAGCAGCTTAGAAGGGGTCAACAATCAGCCCCAGCATTTT. Amino acids: CASSLEGVNNQPQHF.

The chain couples TRBV7-3 to TRBJ2-7; TRBD1 matches 11 bases. The germline V gene encodes CDR1 SGHTA and CDR2 FQGTGA. This CDR3 spans 15 amino acids. Trimming took 4 bases from V and 3 from J; bases not matched to a gene: 5. Written as DNA, the CDR3 is TGTGCCAGCAGCTACTCCGGGACAGGGGGCTACGAGCAGTACTTC. Its translation: CASSYSGTGGYEQYF.

The V call is TRBV12-3 or TRBV12-4, the J call TRBJ2-5; a possible D gene is TRBD2 (5 bases). V gave up 6 bases and J gave up 2 bases, with 10 bases separating them. The length of the CDR3 is 13 residues. The CDR3 sequence is CASSPDLQETQYF. In DNA, the CDR3 is TGTGCCAGCAGCCCGGACTTACAAGAGACCCAGTACTTC.

The V call is TRBV23-1, the J call TRBJ2-7; D is possibly TRBD1 (5 bases). TRBV23-1 counts as an open reading frame of uncertain function. The CDR3 is 16 residues long. Trimming shortened V by 0 bases and J by 6 bases, and 18 bases separated the two germline ends. The CDR3 bases are TGCGCCAGCAGTCAATCCCCGGTAGCAGGGCCCCCCGAGCAGTACGTC. This translates into CASSQSPVAGPPEQYV.

The J gene is TRBJ2-4, the V gene TRBV19; the D is unclear. Germline V gene lookup returns CDR1 LNHDA and CDR2 SQIVND (reference sequence). The germline V and J ends were trimmed by 3 bases and 7 bases, with 13 bases remaining between them. This CDR3 is built from 14 residues. CDR3 in amino acids: CASSISSNGNIQYF. For the CDR3, the DNA is TGTGCCAGTAGTATCTCTTCAAACGGGAACATTCAGTACTTC.

The chain couples TRBV15 to TRBJ2-3, with TRBD2 matching 10 bases. This CDR3 spans 17 amino acids. V dropped 1 base and J dropped 2; count of bases not matched to a gene: 6. Germline V gene lookup returns CDR1 LNHNV and CDR2 YYDKDF (reference sequence). The CDR3: CATSRAITSGNTDTQYF. In DNA, the CDR3 is TGTGCCACCAGCAGAGCCATTACTAGCGGGAACACAGATACGCAGTATTTT.

This clone appeared a single time. The germline gene is not matched at one end of the junction; a read error may be the cause. The chain combines TRBV5-4 with TRBJ2-7, with 9 bases aligning to TRBD1. The CDR3 extends over 13 amino acids. CDR1 is SGHNT and CDR2 is YYREEE in the germline V gene (reference sequence). This CDR3 is CASSTGQGYGQYF. The CDR3 nucleotides are TGTGCCAGCAGCACGGGACAGGGATACGGGCAGTACTTC.

This clone has just one count. The chain is built from TRBV27 and TRBJ2-1; 9 bases agree with TRBD2. The CDR3 loop spans 15 amino acids. V lost 0 bases to trimming and J lost 6 bases; unmatched junction nucleotides: 3. Germline values: CDR1 MNHEY, CDR2 SMNVEV (reference sequence). CDR3 sequence reads: CASSLSGLAINEQFF. In nucleotides, the CDR3 is TGTGCCAGCAGTTTATCGGGACTAGCAATCAATGAGCAGTTCTTC.

The chain employs TRBV5-4 and TRBJ2-3; D may be TRBD2 (7 bases). The germline V gene encodes CDR1 SGHNT and CDR2 YYREEE (reference sequence). Trimming stripped 4 bases from V and 4 bases from J, with 16 bases between. The CDR3 consists of 15 residues. CDR3 in amino acids: CASSRGGSTADTQYF. CDR3 nucleotide sequence: TGTGCCAGCAGCAGGGGGGGGTCTACAGCAGATACGCAGTATTTT.